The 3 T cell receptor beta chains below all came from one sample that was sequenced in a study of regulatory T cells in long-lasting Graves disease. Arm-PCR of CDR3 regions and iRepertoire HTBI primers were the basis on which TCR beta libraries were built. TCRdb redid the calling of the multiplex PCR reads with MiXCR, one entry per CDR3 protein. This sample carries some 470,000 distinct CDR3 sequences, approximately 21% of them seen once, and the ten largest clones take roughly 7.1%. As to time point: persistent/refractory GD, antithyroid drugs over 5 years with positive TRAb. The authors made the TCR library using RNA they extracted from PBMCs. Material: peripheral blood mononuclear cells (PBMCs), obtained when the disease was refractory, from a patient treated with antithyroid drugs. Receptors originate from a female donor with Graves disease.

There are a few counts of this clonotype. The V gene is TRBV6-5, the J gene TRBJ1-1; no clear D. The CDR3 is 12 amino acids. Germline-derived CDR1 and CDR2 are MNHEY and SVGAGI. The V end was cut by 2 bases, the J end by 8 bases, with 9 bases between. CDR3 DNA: TGTGCCAGCAGTTACGCGGGTCTCGAAGCTTTCTTT. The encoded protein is CASSYAGLEAFF.

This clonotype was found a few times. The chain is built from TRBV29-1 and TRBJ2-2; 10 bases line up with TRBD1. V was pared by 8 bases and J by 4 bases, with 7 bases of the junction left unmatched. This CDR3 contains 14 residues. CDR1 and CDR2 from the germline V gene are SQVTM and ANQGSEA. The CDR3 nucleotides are TGCAGCATCCGGGACAGGGGATCCACCGGGGAGCTGTTTTTT. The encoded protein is CSIRDRGSTGELFF.

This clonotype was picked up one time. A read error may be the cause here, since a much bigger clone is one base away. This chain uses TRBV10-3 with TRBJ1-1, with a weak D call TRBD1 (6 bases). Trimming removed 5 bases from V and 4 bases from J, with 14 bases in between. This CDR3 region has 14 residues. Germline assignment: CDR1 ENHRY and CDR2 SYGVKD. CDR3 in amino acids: CAISNGGRRTEAFF. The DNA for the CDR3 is TGTGCCATCAGTAATGGGGGGCGACGCACTGAAGCTTTCTTT.